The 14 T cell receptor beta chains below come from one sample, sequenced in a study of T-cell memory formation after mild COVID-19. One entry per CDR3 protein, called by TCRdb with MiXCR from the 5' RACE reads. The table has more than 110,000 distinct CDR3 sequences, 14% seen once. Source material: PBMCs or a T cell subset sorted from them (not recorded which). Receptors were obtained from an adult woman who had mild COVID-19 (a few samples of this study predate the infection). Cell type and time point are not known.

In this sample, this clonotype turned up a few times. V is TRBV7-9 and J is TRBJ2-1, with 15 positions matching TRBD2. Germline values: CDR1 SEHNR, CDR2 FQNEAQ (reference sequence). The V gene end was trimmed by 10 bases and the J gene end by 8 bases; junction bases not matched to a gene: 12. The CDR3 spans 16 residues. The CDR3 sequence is CATAPLGLAGGHEQFF. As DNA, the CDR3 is TGTGCCACTGCGCCACTCGGACTAGCGGGAGGGCATGAGCAGTTCTTC.

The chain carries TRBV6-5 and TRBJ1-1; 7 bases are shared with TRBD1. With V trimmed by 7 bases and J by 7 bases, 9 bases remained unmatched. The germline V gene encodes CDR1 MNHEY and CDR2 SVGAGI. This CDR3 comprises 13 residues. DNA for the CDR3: TGTGCCAGCAACCGACAGGGTGCGAGTGAAGCTTTCTTT. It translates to CASNRQGASEAFF.

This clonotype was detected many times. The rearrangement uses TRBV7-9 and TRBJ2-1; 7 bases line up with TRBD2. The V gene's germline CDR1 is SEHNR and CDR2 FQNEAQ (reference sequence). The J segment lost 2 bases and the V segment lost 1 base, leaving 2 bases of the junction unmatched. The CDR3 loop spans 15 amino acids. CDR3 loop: CASSLGGLTYNEQFF. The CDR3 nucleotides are TGTGCCAGCAGCTTAGGGGGACTAACCTACAATGAGCAGTTCTTC.

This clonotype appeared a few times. CDR3 loop: CASTDSGYNEQFF. DNA for the CDR3: TGTGCCAGCACCGATAGCGGCTACAATGAGCAGTTCTTC. The rearrangement uses TRBV7-9 and TRBJ2-1; a possible D gene is TRBD2 (6 bases). Trimming took off 7 bases at V and 3 bases at J, with 10 bases between the two ends. The CDR3 is 13 amino acids. Germline-derived CDR1 and CDR2 are SEHNR and FQNEAQ (reference sequence).

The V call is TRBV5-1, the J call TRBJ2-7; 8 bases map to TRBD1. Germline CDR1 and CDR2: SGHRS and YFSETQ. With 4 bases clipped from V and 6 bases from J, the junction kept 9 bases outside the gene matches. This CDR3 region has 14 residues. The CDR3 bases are TGCGCCAGCAGCCCCGGACAGGGCGTAACCGAGCAGTACTTC. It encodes CASSPGQGVTEQYF.

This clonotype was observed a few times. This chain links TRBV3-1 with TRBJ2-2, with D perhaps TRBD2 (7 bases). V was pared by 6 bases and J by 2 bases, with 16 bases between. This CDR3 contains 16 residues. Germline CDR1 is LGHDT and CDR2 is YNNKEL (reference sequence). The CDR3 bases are TGTGCCAGCAGACCCGGGGGCGGGAGTAACACCGGGGAGCTGTTTTTT. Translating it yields CASRPGGGSNTGELFF.

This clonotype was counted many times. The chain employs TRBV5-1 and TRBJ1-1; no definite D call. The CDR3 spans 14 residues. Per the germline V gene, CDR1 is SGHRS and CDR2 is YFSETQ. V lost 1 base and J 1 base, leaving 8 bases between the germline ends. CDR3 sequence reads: CASSLYPGNTEAFF. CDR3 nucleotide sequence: TGCGCCAGCAGCTTGTACCCGGGGAACACTGAAGCTTTCTTT.

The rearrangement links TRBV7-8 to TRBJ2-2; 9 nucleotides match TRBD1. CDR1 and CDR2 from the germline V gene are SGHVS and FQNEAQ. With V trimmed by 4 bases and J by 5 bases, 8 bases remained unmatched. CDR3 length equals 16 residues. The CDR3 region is CASSYRDRVRTGELFF. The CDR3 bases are TGTGCCAGCAGCTACAGGGACAGGGTACGGACCGGGGAGCTGTTTTTT.

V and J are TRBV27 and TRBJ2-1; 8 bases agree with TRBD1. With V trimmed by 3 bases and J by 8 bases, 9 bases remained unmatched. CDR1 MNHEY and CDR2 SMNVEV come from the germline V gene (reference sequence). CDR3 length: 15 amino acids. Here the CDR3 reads CASSLGQGAYHEQFF. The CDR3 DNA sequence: TGTGCCAGCAGTTTGGGGCAGGGGGCGTACCATGAGCAGTTCTTC.

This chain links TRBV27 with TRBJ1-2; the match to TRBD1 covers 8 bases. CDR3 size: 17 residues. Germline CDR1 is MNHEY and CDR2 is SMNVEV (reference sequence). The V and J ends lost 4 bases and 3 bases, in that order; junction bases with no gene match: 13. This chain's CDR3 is CASSSILALTGDYGYTF. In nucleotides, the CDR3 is TGTGCCAGCAGTTCCATACTAGCACTGACAGGGGACTATGGCTACACCTTC.

For the CDR3, the DNA is TGCGCCAGCAGCCAAGGACAGGGAGCGGGTCAGCCCCAGCATTTT. Protein sequence: CASSQGQGAGQPQHF. The gene calls are TRBV4-1 and TRBJ1-5, with 7 bases matching TRBD1. CDR1 is MGHRA and CDR2 is YSYEKL in the germline V gene. This CDR3 contains 15 residues. J gave up 6 bases and V 1 base, and 6 bases lay outside the gene matches.

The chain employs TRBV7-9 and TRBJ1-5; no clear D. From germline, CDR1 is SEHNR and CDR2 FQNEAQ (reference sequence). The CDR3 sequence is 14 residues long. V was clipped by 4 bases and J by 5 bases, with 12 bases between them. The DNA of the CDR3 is TGTGCCAGCAGCTCCCAGGAGTCTTATCAGCCCCAGCATTTT. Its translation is CASSSQESYQPQHF.

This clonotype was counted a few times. CDR3 in DNA: TGTGCCAGCAGCAACCGGGACAGGGTAGCGGAGCAGTACTTC. It is translated as CASSNRDRVAEQYF. The chain joins TRBV7-9 to TRBJ2-7; 9 nucleotides align to TRBD1. V shed 5 bases and J 7 bases; nucleotides not matched to a gene: 9. Looked up from germline, CDR1 is SEHNR and CDR2 is FQNEAQ (reference sequence). This CDR3 has 14 amino acids.

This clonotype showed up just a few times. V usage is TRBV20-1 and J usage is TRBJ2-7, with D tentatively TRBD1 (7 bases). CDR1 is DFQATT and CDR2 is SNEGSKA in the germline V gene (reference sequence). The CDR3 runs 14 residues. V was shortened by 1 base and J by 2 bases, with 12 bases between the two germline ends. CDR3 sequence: CSARGQGGPYEQYF. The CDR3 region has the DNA TGCAGTGCTAGAGGCCAGGGGGGTCCCTACGAGCAGTACTTC.